This T cell receptor (beta chain) was identified during a study of cytomegalovirus exposure and HLA in healthy donors. As regards this clone: Antigen: not known.

PCR was performed using 60 Vbeta and 13 Jbeta primers. Only in-frame clones appear in the TCRdb table, and some are missing; sequencing was by immunoSEQ multiplex PCR. Of approximately 130,000 clones listed, 83% are singletons. The CDR3 totals 16 residues. Germline V gene sequence: CDR1 LNHDA, CDR2 SQIVND (reference sequence). J gave up 2 bases and V 3 bases, and 2 bases lay outside the gene matches. Overall study results and limits: Reports indicated that the classifier achieved high specificity and sensitivity in diagnosing cytomegalovirus status. Later work found that TCR association rates differed between HLA loci; DRB1 had the most and HLA-C the fewest.

The TCR sequence derives from a girl under 10 years old in good health and CMV-seronegative. The chain uses TRBV19 and TRBJ2-3; TRBD2 agrees at 13 bases. Sequencing used PBMCs. CDR3 in DNA: TGTGCCAGTAGTATGGGACTAGCGGGAAACACAGATACGCAGTATTTT. This sequence encodes CASSMGLAGNTDTQYF.